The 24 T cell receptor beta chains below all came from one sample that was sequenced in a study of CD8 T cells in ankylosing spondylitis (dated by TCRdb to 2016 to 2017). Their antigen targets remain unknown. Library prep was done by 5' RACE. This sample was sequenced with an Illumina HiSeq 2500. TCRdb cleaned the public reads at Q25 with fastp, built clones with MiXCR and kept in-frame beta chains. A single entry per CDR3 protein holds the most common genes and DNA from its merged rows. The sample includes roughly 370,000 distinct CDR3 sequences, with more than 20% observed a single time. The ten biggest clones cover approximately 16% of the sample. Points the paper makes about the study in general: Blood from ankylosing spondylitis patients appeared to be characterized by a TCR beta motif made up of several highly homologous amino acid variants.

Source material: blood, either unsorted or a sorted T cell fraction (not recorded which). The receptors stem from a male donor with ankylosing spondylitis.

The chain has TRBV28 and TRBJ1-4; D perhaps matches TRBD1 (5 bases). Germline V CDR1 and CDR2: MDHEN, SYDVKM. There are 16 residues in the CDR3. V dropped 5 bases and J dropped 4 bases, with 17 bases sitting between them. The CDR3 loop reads CASSPLGTAINEKLFF. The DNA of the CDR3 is TGTGCCAGCAGTCCCCTCGGGACGGCGATTAATGAAAAACTGTTTTTT.

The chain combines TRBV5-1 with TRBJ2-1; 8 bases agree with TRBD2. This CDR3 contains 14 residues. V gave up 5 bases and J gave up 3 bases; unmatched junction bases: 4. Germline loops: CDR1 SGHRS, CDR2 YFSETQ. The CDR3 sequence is CASRRSGIYNEQFF. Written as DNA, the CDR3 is TGCGCCAGCAGACGTAGCGGGATCTACAATGAGCAGTTCTTC.

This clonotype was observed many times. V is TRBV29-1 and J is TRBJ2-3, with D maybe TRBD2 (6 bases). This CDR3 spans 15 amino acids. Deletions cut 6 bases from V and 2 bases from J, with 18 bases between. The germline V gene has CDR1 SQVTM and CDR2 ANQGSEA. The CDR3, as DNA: TGCAGCGTCGGAGGACTAAACACTATCACAGATACGCAGTATTTT. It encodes CSVGGLNTITDTQYF.

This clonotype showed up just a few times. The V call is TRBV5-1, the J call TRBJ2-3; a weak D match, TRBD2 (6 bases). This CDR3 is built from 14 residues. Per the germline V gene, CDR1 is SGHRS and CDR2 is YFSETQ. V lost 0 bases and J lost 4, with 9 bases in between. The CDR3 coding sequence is TGCGCCAGCAGCTTGGTGCGGGACGCAGATACGCAGTATTTT. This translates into CASSLVRDADTQYF.

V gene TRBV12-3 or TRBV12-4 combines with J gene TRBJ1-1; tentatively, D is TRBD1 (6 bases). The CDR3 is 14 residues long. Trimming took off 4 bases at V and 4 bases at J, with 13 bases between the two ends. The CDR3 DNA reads TGTGCCAGCAGTTCGGAAACAGGGACCACTGAAGCTTTCTTT. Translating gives CASSSETGTTEAFF.

The CDR3, as DNA: TGTGCCAGCTCACCATCCGGGACAGAGAACACTGAAGCTTTCTTT. Its protein product is CASSPSGTENTEAFF. The chain uses TRBV18 and TRBJ1-1, with 7 bases matching TRBD1. Germline values: CDR1 KGHSH, CDR2 LQKENI. The CDR3 has 15 residues. J gave up 1 base and V 2 bases, and 4 bases lay outside the gene matches.

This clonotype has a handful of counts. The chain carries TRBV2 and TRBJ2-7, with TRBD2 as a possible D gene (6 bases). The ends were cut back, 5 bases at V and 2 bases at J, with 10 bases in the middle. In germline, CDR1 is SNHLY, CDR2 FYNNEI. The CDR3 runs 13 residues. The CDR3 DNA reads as TGTGCCAGCAGTTGGGACTTAGCCTACGAGCAGTACTTC. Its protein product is CASSWDLAYEQYF.

CDR3 residues: CASSQELSEIETQYF. Here the CDR3 DNA reads TGTGCCAGCAGCCAAGAATTAAGCGAAATAGAGACCCAGTACTTC. This chain uses TRBV3-1 with TRBJ2-5, with unresolved D. Trimming stripped 0 bases from V and 4 bases from J, with 12 bases between. This CDR3 is built from 15 residues. Germline CDR1 reads LGHDT; CDR2 reads YNNKEL (reference sequence).

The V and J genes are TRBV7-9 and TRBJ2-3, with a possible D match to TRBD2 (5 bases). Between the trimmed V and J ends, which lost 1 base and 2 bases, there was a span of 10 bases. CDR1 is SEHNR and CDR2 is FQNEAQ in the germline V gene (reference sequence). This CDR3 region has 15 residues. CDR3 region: CASSLDWENTDTQYF. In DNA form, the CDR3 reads TGTGCCAGCAGCTTAGACTGGGAGAACACAGATACGCAGTATTTT.

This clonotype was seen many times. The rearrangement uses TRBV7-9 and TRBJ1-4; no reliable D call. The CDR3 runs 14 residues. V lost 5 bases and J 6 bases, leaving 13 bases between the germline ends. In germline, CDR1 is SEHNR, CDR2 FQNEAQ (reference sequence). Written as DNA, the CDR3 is TGTGCCAGCAGCCCGGACCTTTCGGATGAAAAACTGTTTTTT. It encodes CASSPDLSDEKLFF.

The chain's CDR3 is CASSLSDRENGYTF. CDR3 DNA sequence: TGTGCCAGCAGTTTATCTGACAGGGAAAACGGCTACACCTTC. The chain joins TRBV12-3 or TRBV12-4 to TRBJ1-2; TRBD1 agrees at 7 bases. After removal of 2 bases from V and 8 bases from J, the junction contained 8 bases not matched to a gene. This CDR3 is 14 amino acids long.

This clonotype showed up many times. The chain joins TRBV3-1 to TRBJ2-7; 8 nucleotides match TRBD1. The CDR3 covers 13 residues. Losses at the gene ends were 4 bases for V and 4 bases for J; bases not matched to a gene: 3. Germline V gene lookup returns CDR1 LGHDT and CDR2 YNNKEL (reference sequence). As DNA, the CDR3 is TGTGCCAGCAGCCCTCGGACAGGGTACGAGCAGTACTTC. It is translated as CASSPRTGYEQYF.

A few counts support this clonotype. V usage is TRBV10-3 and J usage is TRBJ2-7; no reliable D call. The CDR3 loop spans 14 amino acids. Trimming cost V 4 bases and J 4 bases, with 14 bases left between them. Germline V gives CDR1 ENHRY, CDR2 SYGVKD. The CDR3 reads CAISVRLSEYEQYF. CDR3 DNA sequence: TGTGCCATCAGTGTCCGACTCAGTGAGTACGAGCAGTACTTC.

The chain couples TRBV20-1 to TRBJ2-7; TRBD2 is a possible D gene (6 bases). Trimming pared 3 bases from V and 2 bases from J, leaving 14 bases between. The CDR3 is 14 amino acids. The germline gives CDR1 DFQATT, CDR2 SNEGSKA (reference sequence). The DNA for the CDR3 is TGCAGTGCTAGGGGGGACTGGGTAACCTACGAGCAGTACTTC. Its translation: CSARGDWVTYEQYF.

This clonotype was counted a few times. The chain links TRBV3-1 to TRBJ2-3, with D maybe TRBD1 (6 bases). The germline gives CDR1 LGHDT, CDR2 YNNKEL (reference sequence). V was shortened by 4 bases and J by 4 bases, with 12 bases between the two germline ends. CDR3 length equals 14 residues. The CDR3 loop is CASSPRWTADTQYF. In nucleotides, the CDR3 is TGTGCCAGCAGCCCTCGTTGGACAGCAGATACGCAGTATTTT.

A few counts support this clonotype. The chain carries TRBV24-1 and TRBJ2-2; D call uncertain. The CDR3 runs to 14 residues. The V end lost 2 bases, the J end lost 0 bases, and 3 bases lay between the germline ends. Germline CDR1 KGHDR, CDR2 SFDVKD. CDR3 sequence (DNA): TGTGCCACCAGTGATTCATCGAACACCGGGGAGCTGTTTTTT. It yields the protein CATSDSSNTGELFF.

The CDR3: CASSLARAVDEQYF. In DNA form, the CDR3 reads TGCGCCAGCAGCTTGGCCCGGGCGGTAGACGAGCAGTACTTC. The V and J genes are TRBV5-1 and TRBJ2-7; D is ambiguous. V was shortened by 0 bases and J by 5 bases, with 12 bases between the two germline ends. CDR1 is SGHRS and CDR2 is YFSETQ in the germline V gene. This CDR3 contains 14 residues.

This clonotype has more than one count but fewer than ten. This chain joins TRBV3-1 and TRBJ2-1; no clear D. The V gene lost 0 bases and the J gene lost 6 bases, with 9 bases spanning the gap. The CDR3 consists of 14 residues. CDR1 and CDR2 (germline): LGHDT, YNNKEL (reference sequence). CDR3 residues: CASSQDLYGNEQFF. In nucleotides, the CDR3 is TGTGCCAGCAGCCAAGATCTTTACGGCAATGAGCAGTTCTTC.

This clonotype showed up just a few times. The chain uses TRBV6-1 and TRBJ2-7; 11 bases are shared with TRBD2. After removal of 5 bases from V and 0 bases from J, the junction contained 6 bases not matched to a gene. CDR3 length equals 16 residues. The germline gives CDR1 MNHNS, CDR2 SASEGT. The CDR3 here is CASSPGTSGGSYEQYF. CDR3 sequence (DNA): TGTGCCAGCAGTCCGGGGACTAGCGGAGGCTCCTACGAGCAGTACTTC.

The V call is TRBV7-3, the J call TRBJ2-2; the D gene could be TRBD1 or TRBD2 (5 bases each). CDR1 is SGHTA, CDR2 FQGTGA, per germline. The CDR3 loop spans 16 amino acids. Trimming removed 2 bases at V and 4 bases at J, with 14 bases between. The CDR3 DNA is TGTGCCAGCAGCTTATCTCCCGGGGCATCCACCGGGGAGCTGTTTTTT. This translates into CASSLSPGASTGELFF. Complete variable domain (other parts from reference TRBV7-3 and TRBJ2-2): GAGVSQTPSNKVTEKGKYVELRCDPISGHTALYWYRQSLGQGPEFLIYFQGTGAADDSGLPNDRFFAVRPEGSVSTLKIQRTERGDSAVYLCASSLSPGASTGELFFGEGSRLTVL.

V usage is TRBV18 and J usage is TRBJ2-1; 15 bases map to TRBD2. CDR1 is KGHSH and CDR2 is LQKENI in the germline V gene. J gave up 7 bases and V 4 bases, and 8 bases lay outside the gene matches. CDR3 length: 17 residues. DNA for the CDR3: TGTGCCAGCTCACAGGGACTAGCGGGAGGATCTATGAATGAGCAGTTCTTC. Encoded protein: CASSQGLAGGSMNEQFF.

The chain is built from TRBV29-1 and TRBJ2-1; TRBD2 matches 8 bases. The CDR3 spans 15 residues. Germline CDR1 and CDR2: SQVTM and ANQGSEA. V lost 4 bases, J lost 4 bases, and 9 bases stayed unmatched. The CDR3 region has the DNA TGCAGCGTTGCCGTAGCTAGCGGGCCTTACAATGAGCAGTTCTTC. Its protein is CSVAVASGPYNEQFF.

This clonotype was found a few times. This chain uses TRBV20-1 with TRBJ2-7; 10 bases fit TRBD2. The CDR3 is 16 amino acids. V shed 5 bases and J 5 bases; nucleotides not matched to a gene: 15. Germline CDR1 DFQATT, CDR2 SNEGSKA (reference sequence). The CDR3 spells CSAASPLAGASDEQYF. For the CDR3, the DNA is TGCAGTGCTGCCTCCCCGCTAGCGGGAGCGTCGGACGAGCAGTACTTC.

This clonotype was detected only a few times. Here the CDR3 reads CASSSRTSTGELFF. CDR3 in DNA: TGTGCCAGCAGCTCAAGGACTAGCACCGGGGAGCTGTTTTTT. The chain recombines TRBV3-1 with TRBJ2-2; the match to TRBD2 covers 7 bases. Germline CDR1 and CDR2: LGHDT and YNNKEL (reference sequence). V lost 5 bases to trimming and J lost 4 bases; unmatched junction nucleotides: 4. This CDR3 spans 14 amino acids.